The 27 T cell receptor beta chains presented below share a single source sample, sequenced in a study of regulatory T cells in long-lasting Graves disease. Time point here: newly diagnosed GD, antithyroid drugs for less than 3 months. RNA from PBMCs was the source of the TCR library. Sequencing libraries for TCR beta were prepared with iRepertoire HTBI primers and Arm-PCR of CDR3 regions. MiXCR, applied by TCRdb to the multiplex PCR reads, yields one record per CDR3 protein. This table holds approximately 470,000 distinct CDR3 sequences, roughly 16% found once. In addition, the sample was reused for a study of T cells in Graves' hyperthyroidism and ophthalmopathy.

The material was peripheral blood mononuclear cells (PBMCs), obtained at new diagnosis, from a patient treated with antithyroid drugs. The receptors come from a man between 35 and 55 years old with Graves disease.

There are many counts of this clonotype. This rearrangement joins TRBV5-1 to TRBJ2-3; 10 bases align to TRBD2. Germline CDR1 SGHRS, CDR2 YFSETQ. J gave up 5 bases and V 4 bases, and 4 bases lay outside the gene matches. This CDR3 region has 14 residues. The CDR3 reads CASSPGLAVDTQYF. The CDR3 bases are TGCGCCAGCAGCCCCGGACTAGCGGTAGATACGCAGTATTTT.

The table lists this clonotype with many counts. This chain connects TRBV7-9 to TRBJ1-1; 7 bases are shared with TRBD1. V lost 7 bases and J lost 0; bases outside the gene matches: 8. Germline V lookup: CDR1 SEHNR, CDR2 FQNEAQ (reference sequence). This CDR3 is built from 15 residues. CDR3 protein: CASTRQGVMNTEAFF. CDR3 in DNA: TGTGCCAGCACAAGACAGGGTGTAATGAACACTGAAGCTTTCTTT.

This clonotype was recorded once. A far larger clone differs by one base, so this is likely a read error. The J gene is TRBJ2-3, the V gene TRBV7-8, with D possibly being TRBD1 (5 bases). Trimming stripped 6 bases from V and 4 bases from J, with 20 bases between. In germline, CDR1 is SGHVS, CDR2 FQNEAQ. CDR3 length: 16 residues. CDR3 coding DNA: TGTGCCAGCAGTTGGGGAACACCGTGGGGCCCAGATACGCAGTATTTT. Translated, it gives CASSWGTPWGPDTQYF.

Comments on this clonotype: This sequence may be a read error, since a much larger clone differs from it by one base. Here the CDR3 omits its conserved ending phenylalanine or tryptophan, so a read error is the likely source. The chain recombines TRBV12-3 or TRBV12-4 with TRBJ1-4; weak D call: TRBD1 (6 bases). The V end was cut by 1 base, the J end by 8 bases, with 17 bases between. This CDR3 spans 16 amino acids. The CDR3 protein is CASSLGRTAIAEKLFL. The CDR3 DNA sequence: TGTGCCAGCAGTTTAGGAAGGACAGCGATCGCGGAAAAACTGTTTCTT.

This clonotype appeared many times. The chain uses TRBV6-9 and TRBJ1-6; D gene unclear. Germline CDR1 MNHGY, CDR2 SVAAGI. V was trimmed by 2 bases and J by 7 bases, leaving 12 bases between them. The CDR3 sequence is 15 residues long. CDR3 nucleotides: TGTGCCAGCAGTTATCGTCAGGCGGGGAATTCACCCCTCCACTTT. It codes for CASSYRQAGNSPLHF.

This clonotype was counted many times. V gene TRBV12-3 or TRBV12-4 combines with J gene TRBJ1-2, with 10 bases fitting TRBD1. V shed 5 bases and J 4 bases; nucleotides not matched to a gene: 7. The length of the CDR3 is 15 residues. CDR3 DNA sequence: TGTGCCAGCAGTAAACGACAGGGGGCCGGCTATGGCTACACCTTC. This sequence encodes CASSKRQGAGYGYTF.

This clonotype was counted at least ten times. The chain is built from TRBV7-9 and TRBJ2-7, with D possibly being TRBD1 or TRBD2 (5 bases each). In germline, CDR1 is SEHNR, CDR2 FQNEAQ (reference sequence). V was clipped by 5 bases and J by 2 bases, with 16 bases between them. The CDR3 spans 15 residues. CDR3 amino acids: CASSTTLRGTYEQYF. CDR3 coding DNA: TGTGCCAGCAGCACGACACTGAGGGGCACCTACGAGCAGTACTTC.

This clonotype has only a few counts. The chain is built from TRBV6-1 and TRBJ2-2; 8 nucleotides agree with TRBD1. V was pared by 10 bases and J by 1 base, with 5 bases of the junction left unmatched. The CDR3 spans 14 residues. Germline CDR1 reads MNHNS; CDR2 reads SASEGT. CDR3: CATRQGMNTGELFF. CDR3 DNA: TGTGCCACCCGACAGGGGATGAACACCGGGGAGCTGTTTTTT.

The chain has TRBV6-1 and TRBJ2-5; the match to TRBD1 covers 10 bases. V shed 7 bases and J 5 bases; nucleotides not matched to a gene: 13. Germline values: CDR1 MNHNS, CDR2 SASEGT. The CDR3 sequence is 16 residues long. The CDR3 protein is CASIPGQGLLGETQYF. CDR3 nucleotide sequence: TGTGCCAGCATCCCGGGACAGGGGCTTCTAGGGGAGACCCAGTACTTC.

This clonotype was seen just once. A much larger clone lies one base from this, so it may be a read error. The CDR3 sequence: CASSHRAEEQYF. CDR3 DNA sequence: TGTGCCAGCAGCCACAGGGCGGAAGAGCAGTACTTC. The V and J genes are TRBV13 and TRBJ2-7; a weak D match, TRBD1 (6 bases). Per germline, CDR1 PRHDT and CDR2 FYEKMQ (reference sequence). The CDR3 extends over 12 amino acids. The V and J ends lost 5 bases and 7 bases respectively, with 12 bases between them.

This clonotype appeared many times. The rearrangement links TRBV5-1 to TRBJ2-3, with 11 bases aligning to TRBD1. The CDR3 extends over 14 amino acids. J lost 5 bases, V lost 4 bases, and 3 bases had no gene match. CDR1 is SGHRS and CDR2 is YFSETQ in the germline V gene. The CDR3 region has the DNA TGCGCCAGCAGCGGACAGGGGGCAATAGATACGCAGTATTTT. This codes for CASSGQGAIDTQYF.

CDR3 sequence (DNA): TGTGCCAGCAGCGTAGGGCTAGCGGGAGGAACGTCCAAAAACATTCAGTACTTC. Translated, it gives CASSVGLAGGTSKNIQYF. This chain links TRBV9 with TRBJ2-4, with TRBD2 matching 11 bases. CDR1 and CDR2 (germline): SGDLS, YYNGEE. CDR3 length equals 18 residues. V trimming: 0 bases; J trimming: 2 bases; junction bases outside the gene matches: 7. Full variable domain (outside the CDR3, taken from reference TRBV9 and TRBJ2-4): DSGVTQTPKHLITATGQRVTLRCSPRSGDLSVYWYQQSLDQGLQFLIQYYNGEERAKGNILERFSAQQFPDLHSELNLSSLELGDSALYFCASSVGLAGGTSKNIQYFGAGTRLSVL.

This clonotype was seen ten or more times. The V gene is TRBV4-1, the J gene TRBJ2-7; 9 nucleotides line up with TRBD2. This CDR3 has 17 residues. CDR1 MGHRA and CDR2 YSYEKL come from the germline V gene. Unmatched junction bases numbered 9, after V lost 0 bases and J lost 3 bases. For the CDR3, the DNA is TGCGCCAGCAGCCAAGAAAGGGCGGGACTAGCTATCTACGAGCAGTACTTC. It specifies CASSQERAGLAIYEQYF.

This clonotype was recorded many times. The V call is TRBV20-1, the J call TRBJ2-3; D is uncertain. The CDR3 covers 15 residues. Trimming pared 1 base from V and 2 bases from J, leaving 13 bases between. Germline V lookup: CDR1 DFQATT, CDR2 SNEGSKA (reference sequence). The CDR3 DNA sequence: TGCAGTGCTAGAGGCGCGGTTGCTCTCACAGATACGCAGTATTTT. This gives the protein CSARGAVALTDTQYF.

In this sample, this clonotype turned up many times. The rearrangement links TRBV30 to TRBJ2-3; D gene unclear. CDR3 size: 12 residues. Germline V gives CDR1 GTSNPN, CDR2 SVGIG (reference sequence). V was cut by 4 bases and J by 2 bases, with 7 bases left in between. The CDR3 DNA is TGTGCCTGGAATCGATTCACAGATACGCAGTATTTT. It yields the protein CAWNRFTDTQYF. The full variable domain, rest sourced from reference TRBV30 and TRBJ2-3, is SQTIHQWPATLVQPVGSPLSLECTVEGTSNPNLYWYRQAAGRGLQLLFYSVGIGQISSEVPQNLSASRPQDRQFILSSKKLLLSDSGFYLCAWNRFTDTQYFGPGTRLTVL.

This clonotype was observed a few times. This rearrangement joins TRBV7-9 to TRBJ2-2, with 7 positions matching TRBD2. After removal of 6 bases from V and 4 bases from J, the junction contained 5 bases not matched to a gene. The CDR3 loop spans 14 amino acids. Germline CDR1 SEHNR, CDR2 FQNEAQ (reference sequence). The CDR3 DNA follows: TGTGCCAGCAGGGCGGGAGAAACCACCGGGGAGCTGTTTTTT. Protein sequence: CASRAGETTGELFF.

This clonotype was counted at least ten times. The CDR3 bases are TGTGCCAGCAGCAGGACTAGTAATGTCGGGGAGCTGTTTTTT. Amino acids: CASSRTSNVGELFF. The rearrangement joins TRBV12-3 or TRBV12-4 to TRBJ2-2; TRBD2 agrees at 7 bases. V lost 6 bases and J lost 7; bases outside the gene matches: 8. There are 14 residues in the CDR3.

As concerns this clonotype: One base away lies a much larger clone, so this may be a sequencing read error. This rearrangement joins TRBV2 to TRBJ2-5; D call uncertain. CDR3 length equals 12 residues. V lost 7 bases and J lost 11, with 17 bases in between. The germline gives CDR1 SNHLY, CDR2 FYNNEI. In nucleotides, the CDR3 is TGTGCCAGCAAAGATTTCTACAATGAGCAGTACTTC. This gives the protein CASKDFYNEQYF.

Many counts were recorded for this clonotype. The CDR3 reads CSARGPDVDTQYF. The CDR3, as DNA: TGCAGTGCTAGAGGGCCGGACGTAGATACGCAGTATTTT. The chain recombines TRBV20-1 with TRBJ2-3; D is unclear. CDR1 and CDR2 (germline): DFQATT, SNEGSKA (reference sequence). Trimming pared 1 base from V and 5 bases from J, leaving 10 bases between. The CDR3 contains 13 residues.

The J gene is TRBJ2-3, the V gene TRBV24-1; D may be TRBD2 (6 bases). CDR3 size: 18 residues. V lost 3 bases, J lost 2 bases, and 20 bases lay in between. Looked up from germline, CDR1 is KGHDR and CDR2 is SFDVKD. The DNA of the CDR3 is TGTGCCACCAGTGATGCGGCAATGGGGGGTGGCTACACAGATACGCAGTATTTT. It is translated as CATSDAAMGGGYTDTQYF.

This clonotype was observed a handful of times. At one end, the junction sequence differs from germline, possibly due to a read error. DNA for the CDR3: TGTGCCGGCAGTTCCTCGGTGGAGGGATCAAATACGCAGTATTTT. Its protein product is CAGSSSVEGSNTQYF. The V gene is TRBV27, the J gene TRBJ2-3; maybe TRBD2 (6 bases). The CDR3 spans 15 residues. Germline CDR1 and CDR2: MNHEY and SMNVEV (reference sequence).

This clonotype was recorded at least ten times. CDR3 protein: CASSTGTSVAYEQYF. The CDR3 nucleotides read TGCGCCAGCAGCACCGGGACTAGCGTCGCTTACGAGCAGTACTTC. This rearrangement joins TRBV5-1 to TRBJ2-7; 10 nucleotides align to TRBD2. V gave up 4 bases and J gave up 4 bases; unmatched junction bases: 8. Germline CDR1 reads SGHRS; CDR2 reads YFSETQ. The CDR3 contains 15 residues.

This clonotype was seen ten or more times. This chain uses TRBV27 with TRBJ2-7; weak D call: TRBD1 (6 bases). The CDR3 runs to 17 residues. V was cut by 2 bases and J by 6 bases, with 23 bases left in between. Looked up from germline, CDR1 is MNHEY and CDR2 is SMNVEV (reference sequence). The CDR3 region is CASSLGGLSLRATEQYF. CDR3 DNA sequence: TGTGCCAGCAGTTTAGGGGGCCTCTCATTGCGGGCGACCGAGCAGTACTTC.

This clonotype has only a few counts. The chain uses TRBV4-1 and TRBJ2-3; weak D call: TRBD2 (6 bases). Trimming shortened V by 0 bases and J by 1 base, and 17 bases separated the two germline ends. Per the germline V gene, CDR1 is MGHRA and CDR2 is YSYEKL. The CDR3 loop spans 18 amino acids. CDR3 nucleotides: TGCGCCAGCAGCCAAGAAGGAATCATGGGGGGAGGCACAGATACGCAGTATTTT. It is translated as CASSQEGIMGGGTDTQYF.

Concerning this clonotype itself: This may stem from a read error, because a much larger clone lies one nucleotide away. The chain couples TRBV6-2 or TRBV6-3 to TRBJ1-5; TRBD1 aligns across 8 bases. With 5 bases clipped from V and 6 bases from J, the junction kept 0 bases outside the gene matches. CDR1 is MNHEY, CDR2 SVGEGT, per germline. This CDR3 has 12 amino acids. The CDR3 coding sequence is TGTGCCAGCAGTGGACAGGGTCAGCCCCAGCATTTT. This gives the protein CASSGQGQPQHF.

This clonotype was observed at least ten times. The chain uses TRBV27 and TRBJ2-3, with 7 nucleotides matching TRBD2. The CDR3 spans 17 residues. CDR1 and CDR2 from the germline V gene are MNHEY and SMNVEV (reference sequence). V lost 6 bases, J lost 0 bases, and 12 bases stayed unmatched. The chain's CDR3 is CASRSLRRGGSTDTQYF. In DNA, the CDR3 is TGTGCCAGCAGGAGTTTGAGGCGCGGGGGTAGCACAGATACGCAGTATTTT.

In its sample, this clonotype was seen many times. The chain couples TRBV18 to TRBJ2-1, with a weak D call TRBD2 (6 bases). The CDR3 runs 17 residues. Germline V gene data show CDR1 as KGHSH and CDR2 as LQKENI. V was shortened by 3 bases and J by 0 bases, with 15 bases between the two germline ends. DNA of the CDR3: TGTGCCAGCTCACCCGGCCCGGGGGAGAGCTCCTACAATGAGCAGTTCTTC. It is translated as CASSPGPGESSYNEQFF.